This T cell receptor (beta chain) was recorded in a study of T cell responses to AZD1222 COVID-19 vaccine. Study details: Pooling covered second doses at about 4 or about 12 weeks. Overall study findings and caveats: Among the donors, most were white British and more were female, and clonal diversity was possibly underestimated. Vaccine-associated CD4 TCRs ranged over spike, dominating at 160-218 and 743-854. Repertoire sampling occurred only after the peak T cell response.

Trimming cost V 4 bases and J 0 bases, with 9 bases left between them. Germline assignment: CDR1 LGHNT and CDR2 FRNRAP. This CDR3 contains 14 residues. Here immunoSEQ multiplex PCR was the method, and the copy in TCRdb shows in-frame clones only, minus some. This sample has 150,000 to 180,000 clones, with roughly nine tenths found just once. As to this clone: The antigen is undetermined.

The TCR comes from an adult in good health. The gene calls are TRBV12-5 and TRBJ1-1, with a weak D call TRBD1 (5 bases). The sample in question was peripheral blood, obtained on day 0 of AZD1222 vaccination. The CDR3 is CASGSQGLNTEAFF. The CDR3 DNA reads TGTGCTAGTGGTTCGCAGGGTTTGAACACTGAAGCTTTCTTT.